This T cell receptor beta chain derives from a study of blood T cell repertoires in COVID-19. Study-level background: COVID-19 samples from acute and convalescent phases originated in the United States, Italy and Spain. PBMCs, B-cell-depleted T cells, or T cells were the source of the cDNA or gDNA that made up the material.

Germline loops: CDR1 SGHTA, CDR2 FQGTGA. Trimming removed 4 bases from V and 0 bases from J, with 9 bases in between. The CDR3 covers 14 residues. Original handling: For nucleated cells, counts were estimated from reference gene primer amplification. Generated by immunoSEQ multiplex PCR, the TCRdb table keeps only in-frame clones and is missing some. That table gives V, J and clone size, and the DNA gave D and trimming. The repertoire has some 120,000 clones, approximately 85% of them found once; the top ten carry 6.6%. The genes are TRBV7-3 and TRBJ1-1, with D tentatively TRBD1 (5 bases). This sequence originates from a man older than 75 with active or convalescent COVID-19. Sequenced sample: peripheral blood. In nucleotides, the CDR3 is TGTGCCAGCAGCTCCGCAGGGATGAACACTGAAGCTTTCTTT. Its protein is CASSSAGMNTEAFF. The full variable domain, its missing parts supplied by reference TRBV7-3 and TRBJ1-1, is GAGVSQTPSNKVTEKGKYVELRCDPISGHTALYWYRQSLGQGPEFLIYFQGTGAADDSGLPNDRFFAVRPEGSVSTLKIQRTERGDSAVYLCASSSAGMNTEAFFGQGTRLTVV.